This T cell receptor beta chain was sequenced for a study of radiotherapy plus CTLA-4 blockade in lung cancer. Overall study findings and caveats: Peripheral blood showed expansion of tumor-derived TCR clones after radiotherapy and ipilimumab.

Clones were read by immunoSEQ multiplex PCR, and TCRdb kept only the in-frame ones, dropping some. The sample carries about 45,000 clones, roughly 59% recorded once. Each patient with chemo-refractory metastatic non-small-cell lung cancer was treated with focal radiation plus CTLA-4 blockade using ipilimumab. This clone was counted only a few times. What it binds is unknown. The sequencing used peripheral blood, collected from a patient treated with radiotherapy plus ipilimumab. The TCR was taken from a human donor with non-small cell lung cancer who had a partial response to radiotherapy plus ipilimumab.

This CDR3 reads CASSELEGTMNTEAFF. Written as DNA, the CDR3 is TGTGCCAGCAGTGAATTGGAGGGGACCATGAACACTGAAGCTTTCTTT. V gene TRBV6-1 combines with J gene TRBJ1-1; TRBD1 is a possible D gene (5 bases). The CDR3 runs to 16 residues. Germline lookup yields CDR1 MNHNS and CDR2 SASEGT. Trimming took 2 bases from V and 0 from J, leaving 13 bases between them.